The clone carrying this T cell receptor (beta chain) appeared once. This specimen belongs to a study of T cell changes during pregnancy in multiple sclerosis. Sequenced by immunoSEQ multiplex PCR; TCRdb stores in-frame clones only, minus some. The data hold about 77,000 clones, with 89% observed a single time. The sequence derives from a female donor with multiple sclerosis, enrolled in a pregnancy study. The input for sequencing was peripheral blood, taken before pregnancy.

The CDR3 sequence is CASGRRATIAGGKDEQFF. The CDR3 DNA reads TGTGCCAGTGGAAGGAGGGCGACTATAGCGGGGGGGAAGGATGAGCAGTTCTTC. The gene calls are TRBV19 and TRBJ2-1; the match to TRBD2 covers 11 bases. The V and J ends lost 8 bases and 8 bases, in that order; junction bases with no gene match: 20. Looked up from germline, CDR1 is LNHDA and CDR2 is SQIVND (reference sequence). The CDR3 runs to 18 residues.